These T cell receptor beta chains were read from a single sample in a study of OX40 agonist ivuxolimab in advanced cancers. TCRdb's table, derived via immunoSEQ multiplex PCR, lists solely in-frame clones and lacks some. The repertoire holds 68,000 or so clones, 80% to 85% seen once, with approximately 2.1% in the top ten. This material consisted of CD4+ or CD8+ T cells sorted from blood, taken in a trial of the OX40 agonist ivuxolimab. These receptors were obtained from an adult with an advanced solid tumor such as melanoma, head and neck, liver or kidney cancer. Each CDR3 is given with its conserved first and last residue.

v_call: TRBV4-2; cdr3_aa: CASSQAYRGLVNEQFF
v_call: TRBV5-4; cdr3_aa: CASSSGQRMTGDYGYTF
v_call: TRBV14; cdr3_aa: CASSPSRTGELFF
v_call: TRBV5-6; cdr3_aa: CASSYGQGQYRAFF
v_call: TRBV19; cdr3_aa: CASSIQGAGNQPQHF
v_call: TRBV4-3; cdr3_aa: CASSRSLGGNTEAFF
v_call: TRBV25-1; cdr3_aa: CASSEYKGLAGGSREQFF
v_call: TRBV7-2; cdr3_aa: CASSFLPDRARKALHF
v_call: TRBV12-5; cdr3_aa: CASGLDWRTDTQYF
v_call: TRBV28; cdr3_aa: CASSFKGAFQETQYF
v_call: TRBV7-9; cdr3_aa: CASSPPGGQWTEAFF
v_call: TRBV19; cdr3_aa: CASTALGNSNQPQHF
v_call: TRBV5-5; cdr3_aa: CASSLVAGYEQYF
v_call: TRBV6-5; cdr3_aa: CATRLAGAKNIQYF
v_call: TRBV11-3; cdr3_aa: CAIWERGTYEQYF
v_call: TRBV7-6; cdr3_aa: CASSLAENTEAFF
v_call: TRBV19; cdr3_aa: CASTSGLSTDTQYF
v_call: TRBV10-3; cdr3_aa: CAISEMAAQAQETQYF
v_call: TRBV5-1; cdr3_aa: CASRENSNQPQHF
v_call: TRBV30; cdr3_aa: CALSGGGKLFF
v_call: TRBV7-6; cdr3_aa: CASRALGQGRGDTQYF
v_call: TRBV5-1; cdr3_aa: CASSLVTVARGREKLFF
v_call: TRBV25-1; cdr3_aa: CASRAGGGWGYTF
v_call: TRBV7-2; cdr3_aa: CASSRDSGSGETQYF
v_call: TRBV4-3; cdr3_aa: CASSQVGGGGLTSGANVLTF
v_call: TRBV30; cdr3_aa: CAWSVGLAGFNEQFF
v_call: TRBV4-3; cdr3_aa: CASSQDRLPGETQYF
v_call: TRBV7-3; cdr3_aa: CASSQNPGRSYGYTF
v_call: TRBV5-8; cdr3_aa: CASSFGRLISYEQYF
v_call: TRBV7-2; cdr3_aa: CASSFSGSYNEQFF
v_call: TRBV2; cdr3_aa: CASSDPSGYEQFF
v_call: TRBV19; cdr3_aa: CASSSASGTPLHEQYF
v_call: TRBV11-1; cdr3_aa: CASAFGRGYEQYF
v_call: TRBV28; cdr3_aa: CASSLVRGNEKLFF
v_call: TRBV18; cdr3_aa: CASSPRETQYF
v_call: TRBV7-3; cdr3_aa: CASSLGSGVGETQYF
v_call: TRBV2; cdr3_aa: CARGRGGSYEQYF
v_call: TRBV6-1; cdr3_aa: CASGALSTDTQYF
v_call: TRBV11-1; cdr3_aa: CAGSLLSSSGSTDTQYF
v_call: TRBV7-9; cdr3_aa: CASSLSNTEAFF
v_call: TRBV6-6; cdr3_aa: CASRITTGGREPQHF
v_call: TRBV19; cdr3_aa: CASTQRTADTEAFF
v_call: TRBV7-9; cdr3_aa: CASSLWTSEGTEAFF
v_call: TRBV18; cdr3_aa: CASSLTGTGNLVKVF
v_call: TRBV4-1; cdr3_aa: CASSQDSSGRVYNEQFF
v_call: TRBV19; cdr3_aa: CASSTLGTGNSPLHF
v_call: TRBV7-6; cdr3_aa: CASRGTRTDTQYF
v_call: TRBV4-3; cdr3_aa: CASSQVGQQNTEAFF
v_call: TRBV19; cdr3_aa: CASKWGNAPQHF
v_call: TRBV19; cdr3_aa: CASSTPIQGSPFNEQFF
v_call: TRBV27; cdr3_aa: CASRLSGTGGLGSPLHF